A single sample gave rise to the 16 T cell receptor beta chains below, sequenced in a study of blood T cell repertoires in COVID-19. Libraries were prepared by immunoSEQ multiplex PCR; TCRdb keeps only in-frame clonotypes and omits some of them. The sample lists about 150,000 clones, roughly 86% occurring once. Input material: peripheral blood. Receptors originate from a human donor with acute or convalescent COVID-19. The donor label of this sample is uncertain.

Here the CDR3 reads CSASSIAGGSYEQYF. CDR3 bases: TGCAGTGCTAGTTCAATAGCGGGGGGGTCCTACGAGCAGTACTTC. The V gene is TRBV20-1, the J gene TRBJ2-7; the match to TRBD2 covers 11 bases. The trim removed 3 bases at V and 1 base at J, leaving 5 bases unmatched. CDR1 is DFQATT and CDR2 is SNEGSKA in the germline V gene (reference sequence). This CDR3 spans 15 amino acids.

The CDR3 spells CASSTGYNSPLHF. The CDR3 bases are TGTGCCAGCAGCACAGGGTATAATTCACCCCTCCACTTT. The chain carries TRBV6-5 and TRBJ1-6; possible D gene TRBD1, 6 bases. This CDR3 is built from 13 residues. The germline V and J ends were trimmed by 6 bases and 4 bases, with 7 bases remaining between them. Germline CDR1 is MNHEY and CDR2 is SVGAGI.

The J gene is TRBJ2-7, the V gene TRBV7-9; the D gene is possibly TRBD1 (5 bases). Germline CDR1 and CDR2: SEHNR and FQNEAQ (reference sequence). Trimming stripped 5 bases from V and 4 bases from J, with 9 bases between. The CDR3 covers 12 residues. CDR3 loop: CASSPTGYEQYF. For the CDR3, the DNA is TGTGCCAGCAGCCCAACAGGTTACGAGCAGTACTTC.

The chain links TRBV6-6 to TRBJ2-7, with 7 bases aligning to TRBD1. The CDR3 runs 13 residues. Trimming at V came to 6 bases and at J to 4 bases, leaving 6 bases not matched to a gene. Germline V gene lookup returns CDR1 MNHNY and CDR2 SVGAGI (reference sequence). The CDR3 region is CASSQRQGYEQYF. As DNA, the CDR3 is TGTGCCAGCAGCCAAAGACAGGGTTACGAGCAGTACTTC.

This chain links TRBV10-3 with TRBJ1-1; a possible D gene is TRBD1 (5 bases). Germline lookup yields CDR1 ENHRY and CDR2 SYGVKD. The CDR3 has 15 amino acids. V gave up 7 bases and J gave up 0 bases, with 15 bases separating them. The CDR3 is CAITTTTDMNTEAFF. The CDR3 DNA reads TGTGCCATCACCACTACGACAGACATGAACACTGAAGCTTTCTTT.

The chain is built from TRBV30 and TRBJ1-6; 7 bases are a match to TRBD1. Trimming cost V 7 bases and J 9 bases; bases outside gene matches: 6. Per germline, CDR1 GTSNPN and CDR2 SVGIG (reference sequence). This CDR3 contains 12 residues. CDR3 loop: CALRGLGSPLHF. The CDR3 coding sequence is TGTGCCTTGAGGGGGCTAGGTTCACCCCTCCACTTT.

The chain carries TRBV11-1 and TRBJ1-1; possibly TRBD1 for D (6 bases). The germline V and J ends were trimmed by 4 bases and 6 bases, with 12 bases remaining between them. CDR3 length: 13 residues. The germline V gene has CDR1 SGHAT and CDR2 FQDESV (reference sequence). The DNA for the CDR3 is TGTGCCAGCAGCTATACAGGGTCAGCTGAAGCTTTCTTT. This gives the protein CASSYTGSAEAFF.

The chain uses TRBV3-1 (or the pseudogene TRBV3-2) and TRBJ1-1; D is uncertain. The germline CDR1 and CDR2 sequences are LGHDT and YNNKEL (reference sequence). Trimming cost V 3 bases and J 10 bases, with 12 bases left between them. The CDR3 runs to 12 residues. This CDR3 reads CASSHLSVPAFF. As DNA, the CDR3 is TGTGCCAGCAGCCACTTGTCGGTCCCAGCTTTCTTT.

V usage is TRBV7-2 and J usage is TRBJ2-3, with 14 bases aligning to TRBD2. The CDR3 sequence is 15 residues long. V lost 4 bases and J lost 5; bases outside the gene matches: 2. From germline, CDR1 is SGHTA and CDR2 FQGNSA. CDR3 amino acids: CASSWTSGGQDTQYF. CDR3 in DNA: TGTGCCAGCAGCTGGACTAGCGGGGGGCAAGATACGCAGTATTTT.

The rearrangement uses TRBV29-1 and TRBJ2-3; 10 bases align to TRBD1. The length of the CDR3 is 16 residues. Germline loops: CDR1 SQVTM, CDR2 ANQGSEA. V lost 4 bases and J lost 6; bases outside the gene matches: 13. In DNA, the CDR3 is TGCAGCGTTGGGGTCTACGGGACAGGGGAAAGGGATACGCAGTATTTT. Its translation is CSVGVYGTGERDTQYF.

This chain links TRBV30 with TRBJ1-2, with TRBD1 matching over 7 bases. The V gene's germline CDR1 is GTSNPN and CDR2 SVGIG (reference sequence). Trimming cost V 0 bases and J 8 bases; bases outside gene matches: 6. CDR3 size: 13 residues. CDR3 in DNA: TGTGCCTGGAGTGTACGGTCAGGGGGAGGCTACACCTTC. Protein: CAWSVRSGGGYTF.

A few counts support this clone. This chain connects TRBV23-1 to TRBJ2-1; TRBD1 might be the D (5 bases). TRBV23-1 counts as an open reading frame of uncertain function. V dropped 7 bases and J dropped 4 bases, with 8 bases sitting between them. CDR3 length: 12 residues. DNA for the CDR3: TGCGCCAGCAAGGGGTCTTACAATGAGCAGTTCTTC. Translated: CASKGSYNEQFF.

This clone was counted once. The gene calls are TRBV10-2 and TRBJ1-1, with TRBD1 matching 9 bases. Trimming removed 2 bases from V and 5 bases from J; junction bases left unmatched: 6. Germline lookup yields CDR1 WSHSY and CDR2 SAAADI. The CDR3 has 15 amino acids. The CDR3 sequence is CASSENRDRATEAFF. The CDR3 DNA reads as TGCGCCAGCAGTGAGAACCGGGACAGGGCGACTGAAGCTTTCTTT.

This clone was picked up a small number of times. This chain connects TRBV5-4 to TRBJ1-2; D is unclear. The germline gives CDR1 SGHNT, CDR2 YYREEE (reference sequence). Trimming removed 0 bases from V and 1 base from J, with 7 bases in between. The CDR3 contains 14 residues. CDR3 in DNA: TGTGCCAGCAGCTTGGGGGAGTTTAACTATGGCTACACCTTC. This encodes CASSLGEFNYGYTF. Filled out from reference TRBV5-4 and TRBJ1-2, the complete variable domain reads ETGVTQSPTHLIKTRGQQVTLRCSSQSGHNTVSWYQQALGQGPQFIFQYYREEENGRGNFPPRFSGLQFPNYSSELNVNALELDDSALYLCASSLGEFNYGYTFGSGTRLTVV.

The V call is TRBV29-1, the J call TRBJ2-1; TRBD2 matches at 7 bases. With 3 bases clipped from V and 0 bases from J, the junction kept 2 bases outside the gene matches. Per germline, CDR1 SQVTM and CDR2 ANQGSEA. This CDR3 has 14 amino acids. This CDR3 is CSVDRGSSYNEQFF. The CDR3 bases are TGCAGCGTTGATCGCGGGAGCTCCTACAATGAGCAGTTCTTC.

The rearrangement joins TRBV5-1 to TRBJ2-1; possible D gene TRBD2, 6 bases. With 0 bases removed from V and 2 bases from J, the gap between germline ends came to 6 bases. The CDR3 has 14 amino acids. Per the germline V gene, CDR1 is SGHRS and CDR2 is YFSETQ. The CDR3 DNA reads TGCGCCAGCAGCTTGGGACTAGCCTACAATGAGCAGTTCTTC. As protein: CASSLGLAYNEQFF.